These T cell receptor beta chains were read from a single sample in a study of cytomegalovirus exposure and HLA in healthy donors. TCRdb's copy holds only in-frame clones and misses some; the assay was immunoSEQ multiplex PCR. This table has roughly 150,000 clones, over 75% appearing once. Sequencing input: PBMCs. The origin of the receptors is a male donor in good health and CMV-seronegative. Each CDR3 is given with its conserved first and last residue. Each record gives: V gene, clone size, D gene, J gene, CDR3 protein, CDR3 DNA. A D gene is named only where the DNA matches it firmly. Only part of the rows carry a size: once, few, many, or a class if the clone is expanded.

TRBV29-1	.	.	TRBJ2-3	CSADPEGAGDTQYF	TGCAGCGCCGACCCGGAGGGGGCAGGAGATACGCAGTATTTT
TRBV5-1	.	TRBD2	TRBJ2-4	CASSLTSGGDIQYF	TGCGCCAGCAGCTTAACTAGCGGGGGTGACATTCAGTACTTC
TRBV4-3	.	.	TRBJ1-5	CASSQDLQGPNSNQPQHF	TGCGCCAGCAGCCAAGATCTACAGGGTCCCAACTCCAATCAGCCCCAGCATTTT
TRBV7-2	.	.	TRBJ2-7	CASSTDRGGEQYF	TGTGCCAGCAGCACCGACAGGGGAGGGGAGCAGTACTTC
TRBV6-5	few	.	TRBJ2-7	CASRRAGGNEQYF	TGTGCCAGCAGACGGGCTGGGGGGAACGAGCAGTACTTC
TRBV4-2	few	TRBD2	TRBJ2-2	CASSRLAGAFGELFF	TGTGCCAGCAGTCGACTAGCGGGAGCTTTCGGGGAGCTGTTTTTT
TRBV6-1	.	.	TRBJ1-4	CASKSGTTTNEKLFF	TGTGCCAGCAAGTCTGGAACTACAACTAATGAAAAACTGTTTTTT
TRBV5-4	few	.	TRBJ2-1	CASSSGGSEQFF	TGTGCCAGCAGCTCGGGCGGGTCTGAGCAGTTCTTC
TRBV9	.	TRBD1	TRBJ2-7	CASSAAIGQGSLYEQYF	TGTGCCAGCAGCGCAGCAATCGGACAGGGTTCTTTATACGAGCAGTACTTC
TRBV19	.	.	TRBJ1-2	CASSYGTNYGYTF	TGTGCCAGTAGTTACGGTACTAACTATGGCTACACCTTC
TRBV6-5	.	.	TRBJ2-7	CASNSIDAYEQYF	TGTGCCAGCAATAGCATCGACGCCTACGAGCAGTACTTC
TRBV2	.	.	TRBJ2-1	CASSRGNVDEQFF	TGTGCCAGCAGTCGGGGGAACGTTGATGAGCAGTTCTTC
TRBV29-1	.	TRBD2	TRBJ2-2	CSVESGGRSNTGELFF	TGCAGCGTTGAAAGTGGCGGGAGGTCGAACACCGGGGAGCTGTTTTTT
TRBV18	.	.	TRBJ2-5	CASSPWAGKETQYF	TGTGCCAGCTCACCCTGGGCAGGCAAAGAGACCCAGTACTTC
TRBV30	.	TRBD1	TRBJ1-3	CALALNGDRGSGNTIYF	TGTGCCTTAGCACTAAATGGGGACAGGGGGTCTGGAAACACCATATATTTT
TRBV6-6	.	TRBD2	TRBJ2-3	CASRWTSGSPDTQYF	TGTGCCAGCAGATGGACTAGCGGGAGTCCAGATACGCAGTATTTT
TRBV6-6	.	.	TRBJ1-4	CASSYLAGREKLFF	TGTGCCAGCAGTTACTTGGCGGGACGGGAAAAACTGTTTTTT
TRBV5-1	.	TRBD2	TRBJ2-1	CASSAGLAGNEQFF	TGCGCCAGCAGCGCGGGACTAGCGGGAAATGAGCAGTTCTTC
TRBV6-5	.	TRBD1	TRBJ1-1	CASSAGTGSTEAFF	TGTGCCAGCAGTGCCGGGACAGGGTCCACTGAAGCTTTCTTT
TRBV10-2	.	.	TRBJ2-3	CASSEPEDTQYF	TGCGCCAGCAGTGAACCGGAGGATACGCAGTATTTT
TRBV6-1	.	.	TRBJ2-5	CASSEDPPGGQETQYF	TGTGCCAGCAGTGAAGACCCCCCAGGAGGGCAAGAGACCCAGTACTTC
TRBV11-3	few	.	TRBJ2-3	CASSLEGTHTDTQYF	TGTGCCAGCAGCTTAGAAGGGACTCACACAGATACGCAGTATTTT
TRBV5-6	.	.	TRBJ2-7	CASGPVPSSYEQYF	TGTGCCAGCGGCCCGGTGCCTAGCTCCTACGAGCAGTACTTC
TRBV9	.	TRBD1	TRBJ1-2	CASSGGTGKNYGYTF	TGTGCCAGCAGCGGGGGGACAGGAAAGAACTATGGCTACACCTTC
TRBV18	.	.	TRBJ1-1	CASSPPGGLAEAFF	TGTGCCAGCTCACCTCCGGGGGGCCTGGCTGAAGCTTTCTTT
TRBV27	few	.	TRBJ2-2	CASSQGANTGELFF	TGTGCCAGCAGTCAAGGGGCGAACACCGGGGAGCTGTTTTTT
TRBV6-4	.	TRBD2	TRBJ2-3	CASSDRAGGSTDTQYF	TGTGCCAGCAGTGACAGGGCGGGGGGAAGCACAGATACGCAGTATTTT
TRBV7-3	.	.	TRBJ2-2	CASSTLNTGELFF	TGTGCCAGCAGCACATTAAACACCGGGGAGCTGTTTTTT
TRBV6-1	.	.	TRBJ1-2	CASSEARADLGGYTF	TGTGCCAGCAGTGAAGCGAGAGCGGATTTGGGTGGCTACACCTTC
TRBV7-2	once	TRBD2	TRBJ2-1	CASLASGRFNEQFF	TGTGCCAGCCTCGCTAGCGGGAGATTCAATGAGCAGTTCTTC
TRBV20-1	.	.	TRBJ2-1	CSANGQNEQFF	TGCAGTGCCAACGGACAGAATGAGCAGTTCTTC
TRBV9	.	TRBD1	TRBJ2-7	CASSVLDRVFEQYF	TGTGCCAGCAGCGTATTGGACAGGGTGTTCGAGCAGTACTTC
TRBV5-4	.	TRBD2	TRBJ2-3	CASSQKLAGTPTDTQYF	TGTGCCAGCAGCCAAAAGCTAGCGGGGACGCCCACAGATACGCAGTATTTT
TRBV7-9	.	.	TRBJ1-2	CASSLSQGNYGYTF	TGTGCCAGCAGCCTTAGTCAGGGTAACTATGGCTACACCTTC
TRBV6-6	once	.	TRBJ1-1	CASSYVGRYTEAFF	TGTGCCAGCAGTTACGTGGGGCGATACACTGAAGCTTTCTTT
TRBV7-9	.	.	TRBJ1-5	CASSLGRGDGNQPQHF	TGTGCCAGCAGCCTCGGGAGAGGGGATGGCAATCAGCCCCAGCATTTT
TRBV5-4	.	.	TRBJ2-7	CASSLSSAYEQYF	TGTGCCAGCAGCTTGTCTAGCGCCTACGAGCAGTACTTC
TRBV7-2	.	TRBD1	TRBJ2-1	CASSSDRGLYNEQFF	TGTGCCAGCAGCTCGGACAGGGGCCTCTACAATGAGCAGTTCTTC
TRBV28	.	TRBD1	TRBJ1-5	CASSQGGSNQPQHF	TGTGCCAGCAGCCAGGGGGGTAGCAATCAGCCCCAGCATTTT
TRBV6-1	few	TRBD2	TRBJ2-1	CASSERTSGSYEQFF	TGTGCCAGCAGTGAACGGACTAGCGGGAGTTATGAGCAGTTCTTC
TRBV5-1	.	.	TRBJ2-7	CASSRVQGWGEQYF	TGCGCCAGCAGCCGGGTCCAGGGTTGGGGCGAGCAGTACTTC